Reported below is one TCR beta chain. This entry is derived from a study of shared clonotypes between healthy human individuals. The CDR3 extends over 14 amino acids. The germline gives CDR1 SGHNT, CDR2 YYREEE (reference sequence). V was clipped by 0 bases and J by 4 bases, with 9 bases between them. Data came from immunoSEQ multiplex PCR; TCRdb stores just in-frame clones and leaves some out. The table has approximately 2,000,000 clones, 85% to 95% seen once; the top ten hold 0.37%. The specimen was naive CD4+ T cells from PBMCs. Subset denoted: CD45RA+ positively selected. The chain recombines TRBV5-4 with TRBJ2-3; D ambiguous. This TCR came from a man aged 18 to 30 in good health. Some clones in this sample may be carry-over from other donors' samples. The CDR3 DNA reads TGTGCCAGCAGCTTGGTTCCCTCGGCAGATACGCAGTATTTT. Translation: CASSLVPSADTQYF.